The 15 T cell receptor beta chains reported below all come from one sample, sequenced in a study of cytomegalovirus exposure and HLA in healthy donors. The primer mix had 60 Vbeta and 13 Jbeta primers. TCRdb's copy holds only in-frame clones and misses some; the assay was immunoSEQ multiplex PCR. The sample carries 73,000 or so clones, roughly 72% recorded once. The source material was PBMCs. The receptors were gathered from a man in his forties or fifties in good health and CMV-seronegative.

This clone showed up just once. This rearrangement joins TRBV7-9 to TRBJ1-5; D is perhaps TRBD1 (5 bases). Germline V lookup: CDR1 SEHNR, CDR2 FQNEAQ (reference sequence). The CDR3 extends over 13 amino acids. Trimming removed 7 bases from V and 8 bases from J, with 15 bases in between. CDR3 loop: CASTRGRDEPQHF. The CDR3 nucleotides are TGTGCCAGCACCAGAGGGCGGGACGAGCCCCAGCATTTT. The whole variable domain, remainder taken from reference TRBV7-9 and TRBJ1-5, is DTGVSQNPRHKITKRGQNVTFRCDPISEHNRLYWYRQTLGQGPEFLTYFQNEAQLEKSRLLSDRFSAERPKGSFSTLEIQRTEQGDSAMYLCASTRGRDEPQHFGDGTRLSIL.

This chain connects TRBV30 to TRBJ2-3; tentatively, D is TRBD2 (6 bases). The germline CDR1 and CDR2 sequences are GTSNPN and SVGIG (reference sequence). The CDR3 spans 12 residues. The V and J ends lost 4 bases and 4 bases respectively, with 9 bases between them. The chain's CDR3 is CAWTSAADTQYF. CDR3 coding DNA: TGTGCCTGGACTAGCGCCGCAGATACGCAGTATTTT.

The V call is TRBV19, the J call TRBJ2-5; 8 bases match TRBD2. Looked up from germline, CDR1 is LNHDA and CDR2 is SQIVND (reference sequence). The ends lost 1 base at V and 5 bases at J; junction bases unmatched: 9. There are 16 residues in the CDR3. The CDR3 DNA sequence: TGTGCCAGTAGTATAGTTGGTGGCGGGGGGCGCGAGACCCAGTACTTC. Translation: CASSIVGGGGRETQYF.

CDR3 nucleotides: TGTGCCAGCAGTTCCTGGACAGGGAACACTGAAGCTTTCTTT. Its protein product is CASSSWTGNTEAFF. The gene calls are TRBV27 and TRBJ1-1; 7 nucleotides match TRBD1. V shed 4 bases and J 1 base; nucleotides not matched to a gene: 3. The CDR3 length is 14 residues. Germline V gene lookup returns CDR1 MNHEY and CDR2 SMNVEV (reference sequence).

This clone has a single count. CDR3 sequence reads: CASSPSRGPVGELFF. In DNA, the CDR3 is TGCGCCAGCAGCCCCTCCAGGGGGCCAGTCGGGGAGCTGTTTTTT. The chain recombines TRBV5-1 with TRBJ2-2; TRBD1 matches 8 bases. This CDR3 comprises 15 residues. Germline V lookup: CDR1 SGHRS, CDR2 YFSETQ. V shed 4 bases and J 7 bases; nucleotides not matched to a gene: 9.

This clone showed up just a few times. The V and J genes are TRBV5-4 and TRBJ2-2; D may be TRBD2 (5 bases). The ends were cut back, 4 bases at V and 2 bases at J, with 15 bases in the middle. The CDR3 has 16 residues. Per germline, CDR1 SGHNT and CDR2 YYREEE (reference sequence). CDR3 sequence: CASSRKLDPNTGELFF. The CDR3 region has the DNA TGTGCCAGCAGCCGGAAACTAGACCCTAACACCGGGGAGCTGTTTTTT.

The chain carries TRBV5-1 and TRBJ2-6; D may be TRBD2 (6 bases). Trimming took off 4 bases at V and 1 base at J, with 9 bases between the two ends. CDR1 and CDR2 from the germline V gene are SGHRS and YFSETQ. The CDR3 runs to 15 residues. The CDR3 DNA sequence: TGCGCCAGCAGCGCGGCGGGGTCTGGGGCCAACGTCCTGACTTTC. Translation gives CASSAAGSGANVLTF. Together with reference TRBV5-1 and TRBJ2-6, the CDR3 gives the full variable domain: KAGVTQTPRYLIKTRGQQVTLSCSPISGHRSVSWYQQTPGQGLQFLFEYFSETQRNKGNFPGRFSGRQFSNSRSEMNVSTLELGDSALYLCASSAAGSGANVLTFGAGSRLTVL.

The chain combines TRBV28 with TRBJ2-7, with 9 bases matching TRBD1. The CDR3 runs 15 residues. V shed 3 bases, J shed 7 bases, and the junction held 10 bases outside the gene matches. Germline CDR1 is MDHEN and CDR2 is SYDVKM. DNA for the CDR3: TGTGCCAGCAGTTTTCCGGGACAGGGTTCGGAGGAGCAGTACTTC. Its protein product is CASSFPGQGSEEQYF.

J is TRBJ2-3 and V is TRBV4-2; 13 positions agree with TRBD2. The CDR3 totals 19 residues. CDR1 and CDR2 from the germline V gene are LGHNA and YNFKEQ. Trimming at V came to 2 bases and at J to 0 bases, leaving 8 bases not matched to a gene. The CDR3 here is CASSQPGTSGATSTDTQYF. CDR3 nucleotide sequence: TGTGCCAGCAGCCAACCCGGGACTAGCGGGGCAACTAGCACAGATACGCAGTATTTT.

The rearrangement joins TRBV12-5 to TRBJ2-7, with 8 positions matching TRBD2. Trimming cost V 1 base and J 5 bases; bases outside gene matches: 7. The CDR3 contains 15 residues. Germline V gene sequence: CDR1 LGHNT, CDR2 FRNRAP. CDR3 coding DNA: TGTGCTAGTGGTTTGGACCCGTTCGGGAGGGACGAGCAGTACTTC. It codes for CASGLDPFGRDEQYF.

CDR3 DNA: TGTGCCAGCAGTTTAAGGCAGGACTATGGCTACACCTTC. As protein: CASSLRQDYGYTF. The gene calls are TRBV28 and TRBJ1-2; D uncertain. This CDR3 is 13 amino acids long. CDR1 is MDHEN and CDR2 is SYDVKM in the germline V gene. Trimming stripped 2 bases from V and 3 bases from J, with 7 bases between.

The chain combines TRBV4-3 with TRBJ1-1, with 9 bases lining up with TRBD1. Germline-derived CDR1 and CDR2 are LGHNA and YSLEER. The CDR3 length is 17 residues. V shed 0 bases and J 9 bases; nucleotides not matched to a gene: 14. The chain's CDR3 is CASSQEVTQGALTKAFF. The CDR3 bases are TGCGCCAGCAGCCAAGAGGTCACACAGGGGGCGCTGACTAAAGCTTTCTTT.

This chain joins TRBV6-1 and TRBJ2-1, with 9 bases that match TRBD2. Unmatched junction bases numbered 1, after V lost 0 bases and J lost 4 bases. CDR1 is MNHNS and CDR2 is SASEGT in the germline V gene. The CDR3 is 15 amino acids. CDR3 amino acids: CASSEATSGYNEQFF. The DNA of the CDR3 is TGTGCCAGCAGTGAAGCCACTAGCGGGTACAATGAGCAGTTCTTC.

The chain has TRBV2 and TRBJ1-1; D remains unclear. The CDR3 covers 11 residues. CDR1 SNHLY and CDR2 FYNNEI come from the germline V gene. Trimming took off 4 bases at V and 8 bases at J, with 8 bases between the two ends. CDR3 loop: CASSVLKEAFF. The DNA of the CDR3 is TGTGCCAGCAGTGTACTCAAAGAAGCTTTCTTT.

The chain is built from TRBV19 and TRBJ1-1, with 7 bases matching TRBD1. V shed 5 bases, J shed 1 base, and the junction held 13 bases outside the gene matches. This CDR3 contains 17 residues. The germline V gene encodes CDR1 LNHDA and CDR2 SQIVND (reference sequence). This CDR3 reads CASSYMVWTGTNTEAFF. CDR3 nucleotide sequence: TGTGCCAGTAGTTATATGGTCTGGACAGGAACGAACACTGAAGCTTTCTTT.